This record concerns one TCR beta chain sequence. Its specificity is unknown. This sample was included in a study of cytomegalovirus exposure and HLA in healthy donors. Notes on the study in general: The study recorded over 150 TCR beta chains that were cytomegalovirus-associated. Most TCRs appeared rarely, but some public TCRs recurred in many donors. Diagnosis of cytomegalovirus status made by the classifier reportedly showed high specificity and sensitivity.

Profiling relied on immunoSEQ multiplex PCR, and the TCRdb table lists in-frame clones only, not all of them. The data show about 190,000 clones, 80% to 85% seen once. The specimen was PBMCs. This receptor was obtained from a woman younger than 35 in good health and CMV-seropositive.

CDR3 coding DNA: TGTGCCAGCAGGGGGGCAACAGATACGCAGTATTTT. The encoded protein is CASRGATDTQYF. V and J are TRBV19 and TRBJ2-3, with a tentative D call TRBD1 (7 bases). This CDR3 is 12 amino acids long. The V end was cut by 9 bases, the J end by 3 bases, with 10 bases between. Germline assignment: CDR1 LNHDA and CDR2 SQIVND (reference sequence).